This T cell receptor beta chain was sequenced for a study of CD8+ T cells in alopecia areata. At the level of the study: Twice daily, treated patients received 5 to 10 mg of oral tofacitinib.

Study conclusions and caveats: Scalp clonality and expanded CD8+ clones among the top 100 fell significantly with tofacitinib.

CDR3 length equals 13 residues. CDR1 and CDR2 (germline): SQVTM, ANQGSEA. Trimming stripped 4 bases from V and 1 base from J, with 8 bases between. Documented treatment: oral pan-JAK inhibitor, 5-10 mg twice daily. Alopecia areata patients provided lesional scalp punch biopsies and peripheral blood, both collected for the study. Extracted RNA was reverse transcribed into cDNA, the sequencing template. Sequencing was performed with immunoSEQ multiplex PCR; in TCRdb, only in-frame clones are kept and a portion is missing. The table lists 93,000 or so clones, approximately 90% of them singletons. Regarding this clone: Its antigen is currently unknown.

Sequenced material: CD8+ T cells sorted from blood, taken at week 34, from a patient treated with tofacitinib. The clonotype was recovered from a human donor with alopecia areata. V and J are TRBV29-1 and TRBJ1-3; D is uncertain. Here the CDR3 reads CSVVLPSGNTIYF. In DNA form, the CDR3 reads TGCAGCGTTGTCCTACCTTCTGGAAACACCATATATTTT.